This record covers a single TCR beta chain. The sample belongs to a study of T cells expressing NK-cell markers. TCRdb reworked the 5' RACE reads into one entry per CDR3 protein, no DNA. The sample table includes about 450,000 distinct CDR3 sequences. Germline CDR1 SGHDN, CDR2 FVKESK. The CDR3 loop spans 15 amino acids. The V and J genes are TRBV14 and TRBJ2-3; the D gene TCRdb calls, TRBD2, cannot be checked with no DNA. Material: blood T cells: a sorted CD56 or NKG2C T cell subset, CD4+ or CD8+ T cells, or bulk PBMC T cells (not recorded which). The receptor's source is a woman between 18 and 69 years old in good health. This CDR3 reads CASSHVQRHTDTQYF.